Each of the 27 T cell receptor beta chains below was sequenced from the same sample in a study of blood T cell repertoires in COVID-19. Assay used: immunoSEQ multiplex PCR; TCRdb lists only in-frame clones, some missing. The sample contains about 30,000 clones, 89% of which appear only once. The sequenced sample was peripheral blood. Receptors were obtained from a man at least 80 years old with acute or convalescent COVID-19.

This clone was counted a few times. The chain recombines TRBV5-1 with TRBJ2-7; 8 nucleotides align to TRBD2. V was pared by 0 bases and J by 5 bases, with 16 bases of the junction left unmatched. CDR1 is SGHRS and CDR2 is YFSETQ in the germline V gene. The length of the CDR3 is 18 residues. This CDR3 reads CASSLGAGEMVSSNEQYF. The CDR3 DNA reads TGCGCCAGCAGCTTGGGAGCGGGAGAAATGGTATCATCCAACGAGCAGTACTTC. Full variable domain (missing parts from reference TRBV5-1 and TRBJ2-7): KAGVTQTPRYLIKTRGQQVTLSCSPISGHRSVSWYQQTPGQGLQFLFEYFSETQRNKGNFPGRFSGRQFSNSRSEMNVSTLELGDSALYLCASSLGAGEMVSSNEQYFGPGTRLTVT.

This chain's CDR3 is CASRPDREAHEQYF. In DNA, the CDR3 is TGTGCCAGCAGGCCCGACAGGGAGGCCCACGAGCAGTACTTC. The rearrangement uses TRBV6-5 and TRBJ2-7; TRBD1 is a possible D gene (7 bases). CDR3 length: 14 residues. V lost 6 bases to trimming and J lost 5 bases, with 17 bases between them. CDR1 and CDR2 from the germline V gene are MNHEY and SVGAGI.

The rearrangement uses TRBV7-9 and TRBJ2-1; the D gene is possibly TRBD2 (5 bases). The CDR3 spans 15 residues. V was pared by 4 bases and J by 7 bases, with 17 bases between. Germline CDR1 is SEHNR and CDR2 is FQNEAQ (reference sequence). CDR3 amino acids: CASSSTLGLNNEQFF. For the CDR3, the DNA is TGTGCCAGCAGCTCAACACTAGGGCTGAATAATGAGCAGTTCTTC.

The V and J genes are TRBV7-9 and TRBJ2-1; 8 nucleotides align to TRBD1. This CDR3 spans 14 amino acids. The germline V gene has CDR1 SEHNR and CDR2 FQNEAQ (reference sequence). J lost 16 bases, V lost 0 bases, and 11 bases had no gene match. The CDR3 is CASSLAGAGTGCFF. The CDR3, as DNA: TGTGCCAGCAGCTTAGCGGGGGCCGGGACAGGATGCTTCTTC.

The chain recombines TRBV5-1 with TRBJ1-6; 9 positions agree with TRBD1. The CDR3 totals 15 residues. Unmatched junction bases numbered 4, after V lost 3 bases and J lost 6 bases. Germline V gene sequence: CDR1 SGHRS, CDR2 YFSETQ. The CDR3 sequence: CASSSGTGTNSPLHF. CDR3 nucleotides: TGCGCCAGCAGCTCCGGGACAGGGACTAATTCACCCCTCCACTTT.

V is TRBV13 and J is TRBJ2-3; tentatively, D is TRBD1 (5 bases). There are 16 residues in the CDR3. Trimming left V 5 bases short and J 1 base short, with 16 bases between. The germline V gene encodes CDR1 PRHDT and CDR2 FYEKMQ (reference sequence). In DNA, the CDR3 is TGTGCCAGCAGCCCCCCGGTCCTGACAGGCACAGATACGCAGTATTTT. This translates into CASSPPVLTGTDTQYF.

The chain employs TRBV27 and TRBJ2-1; 14 nucleotides match TRBD2. J gave up 8 bases and V 6 bases, and 6 bases lay outside the gene matches. Germline lookup yields CDR1 MNHEY and CDR2 SMNVEV (reference sequence). The CDR3 has 15 residues. The CDR3 is CASRTGLAGVDEQFF. In nucleotides, the CDR3 is TGTGCCAGCAGGACGGGACTAGCGGGAGTGGATGAGCAGTTCTTC.

V is TRBV27 and J is TRBJ2-1, with 12 bases aligning to TRBD2. The length of the CDR3 is 18 residues. V gave up 5 bases and J gave up 0 bases; unmatched junction bases: 8. The germline gives CDR1 MNHEY, CDR2 SMNVEV (reference sequence). CDR3 sequence (DNA): TGTGCCAGCAGTCGGACCGGGACTAGCGGGCGCTCCTACAATGAGCAGTTCTTC. Its protein product is CASSRTGTSGRSYNEQFF.

This clone was counted between two and nine times. This chain uses TRBV11-2 with TRBJ2-2; 7 nucleotides match TRBD1. CDR3 length: 15 residues. Germline V gene data show CDR1 as SGHAT and CDR2 as FQNNGV. The V segment lost 2 bases and the J segment 3 bases; nucleotides outside the gene matches: 3. The CDR3 nucleotides are TGTGCCAGCAGCTTAATAGACAGGGACACCGGGGAGCTGTTTTTT. Its translation: CASSLIDRDTGELFF. Complete variable domain (other parts from reference TRBV11-2 and TRBJ2-2): EAGVAQSPRYKIIEKRQSVAFWCNPISGHATLYWYQQILGQGPKLLIQFQNNGVVDDSQLPKDRFSAERLKGVDSTLKIQPAKLEDSAVYLCASSLIDRDTGELFFGEGSRLTVL.

This clone came up a few times. The V gene is TRBV7-9, the J gene TRBJ2-5; 10 nucleotides line up with TRBD2. The germline CDR1 and CDR2 sequences are SEHNR and FQNEAQ (reference sequence). With V trimmed by 5 bases and J by 5 bases, 14 bases remained unmatched. CDR3 length: 17 amino acids. The CDR3 protein is CASSKAGLAYRRETQYF. The DNA for the CDR3 is TGTGCCAGCAGCAAAGCGGGACTAGCGTATCGGAGGGAGACCCAGTACTTC.

The V and J genes are TRBV6-1 and TRBJ2-3; D unclear. Germline loops: CDR1 MNHNS, CDR2 SASEGT. The V end lost 0 bases, the J end lost 4 bases, and 11 bases lay between the germline ends. CDR3 length: 15 residues. The CDR3 loop reads CASSEAIRVADTQYF. For the CDR3, the DNA is TGTGCCAGCAGTGAAGCTATCCGGGTAGCAGATACGCAGTATTTT.

The CDR3 is CSASGGRRGYTF. CDR3 DNA: TGCAGTGCTAGTGGGGGGCGCAGGGGCTACACCTTC. V and J are TRBV20-1 and TRBJ1-2; D is perhaps TRBD1 (6 bases). From germline, CDR1 is DFQATT and CDR2 SNEGSKA (reference sequence). V lost 3 bases to trimming and J lost 8 bases, with 13 bases between them. The CDR3 has 12 amino acids.

The chain employs TRBV11-2 and TRBJ2-7; D not certain. CDR3 length: 13 residues. V shed 1 base and J shed 2 bases, with 6 bases lying between them. Germline V gene sequence: CDR1 SGHAT, CDR2 FQNNGV. The CDR3 loop reads CASSLGHAYEQYF. CDR3 bases: TGTGCCAGCAGCTTAGGGCATGCCTACGAGCAGTACTTC.

This chain links TRBV6-1 with TRBJ2-3; D unclear. Germline loops: CDR1 MNHNS, CDR2 SASEGT. Trimming cost V 2 bases and J 2 bases, with 8 bases left between them. The CDR3 is made up of 14 amino acids. The CDR3 DNA reads as TGTGCCAGCAGTGAATATGGCCCCACAGATACGCAGTATTTT. Amino acid sequence: CASSEYGPTDTQYF.

This clone showed up just once. This sequence joins TRBV11-2 and TRBJ2-3; 10 bases match TRBD1. The CDR3 sequence is 15 residues long. V was clipped by 0 bases and J by 4 bases; unmatched bases: 1. The V gene's germline CDR1 is SGHAT and CDR2 FQNNGV. CDR3 in amino acids: CASSLEGTGADTQYF. DNA of the CDR3: TGTGCCAGCAGCTTAGAGGGGACAGGGGCAGATACGCAGTATTTT. Looking up the rest from reference TRBV11-2 and TRBJ2-3 gives the full variable domain: EAGVAQSPRYKIIEKRQSVAFWCNPISGHATLYWYQQILGQGPKLLIQFQNNGVVDDSQLPKDRFSAERLKGVDSTLKIQPAKLEDSAVYLCASSLEGTGADTQYFGPGTRLTVL.

This rearrangement joins TRBV7-9 to TRBJ2-1; 7 nucleotides match TRBD2. CDR3 size: 15 residues. CDR1 SEHNR and CDR2 FQNEAQ come from the germline V gene (reference sequence). V lost 2 bases to trimming and J lost 5 bases; unmatched junction nucleotides: 6. The CDR3 DNA reads TGTGCCAGCAGCTTAACCAGCGGGACCCACAATGAGCAGTTCTTC. Amino acid sequence: CASSLTSGTHNEQFF.

The J gene is TRBJ2-2, the V gene TRBV18; TRBD2 matches at 11 bases. After removal of 2 bases from V and 0 bases from J, the junction contained 5 bases not matched to a gene. Looked up from germline, CDR1 is KGHSH and CDR2 is LQKENI. This CDR3 has 18 residues. CDR3 residues: CASSPYDSGRANTGELFF. CDR3 sequence (DNA): TGTGCCAGCTCACCATACGATAGCGGGAGGGCGAACACCGGGGAGCTGTTTTTT.

CDR3 nucleotide sequence: TGTGCCAGCAGCCATGGTAGCGGGAGTAACAATGAGCAGTTCTTC. This encodes CASSHGSGSNNEQFF. J is TRBJ2-1 and V is TRBV4-2; 9 bases are a match to TRBD2. V trimming: 3 bases; J trimming: 5 bases; junction bases outside the gene matches: 5. CDR3 length: 15 amino acids. Germline assignment: CDR1 LGHNA and CDR2 YNFKEQ.

The gene calls are TRBV18 and TRBJ1-6, with a weak D call TRBD1 (5 bases). CDR3 length: 15 residues. Trimming stripped 1 base from V and 10 bases from J, with 14 bases between. Germline CDR1 KGHSH, CDR2 LQKENI. The CDR3 region is CASSPQYQGSSPLHF. The CDR3 nucleotides are TGTGCCAGCTCACCACAGTATCAGGGTTCCTCACCCCTCCACTTT.

The V and J genes are TRBV7-9 and TRBJ2-2, with 7 bases aligning to TRBD1. V shed 5 bases and J 4 bases; nucleotides not matched to a gene: 19. Looked up from germline, CDR1 is SEHNR and CDR2 is FQNEAQ (reference sequence). The CDR3 runs 19 residues. For the CDR3, the DNA is TGTGCCAGCAGCCTCAATGGGCAGGGGGTCGCTACAGCCACCGGGGAGCTGTTTTTT. It translates to CASSLNGQGVATATGELFF.

The V gene is TRBV2, the J gene TRBJ2-2; D not certain. V lost 4 bases and J 0 bases, leaving 12 bases between the germline ends. There are 16 residues in the CDR3. The germline V gene encodes CDR1 SNHLY and CDR2 FYNNEI. The CDR3 region is CASSASRDSNTGELFF. The CDR3 DNA is TGTGCCAGCAGTGCTTCCAGAGACTCGAACACCGGGGAGCTGTTTTTT.

In this sample, this clone turned up once. V and J are TRBV30 and TRBJ2-3, with D perhaps TRBD2 (5 bases). With 0 bases removed from V and 5 bases from J, the gap between germline ends came to 9 bases. Germline V CDR1 and CDR2: GTSNPN, SVGIG (reference sequence). The CDR3 extends over 13 amino acids. CDR3 loop: CAWSVGVLDTQYF. The CDR3 bases are TGTGCCTGGAGTGTGGGAGTCCTAGATACGCAGTATTTT.

The rearrangement joins TRBV7-8 to TRBJ1-3; no clear D. Germline CDR1 and CDR2: SGHVS and FQNEAQ. V lost 2 bases and J lost 2, with 7 bases in between. This CDR3 spans 14 amino acids. The CDR3 DNA is TGTGCCAGCAGCTTACAGGTTACTGGAAACACCATATATTTT. Translation gives CASSLQVTGNTIYF.

CDR3 DNA: TGTGCCAGCAGCCGGGACGGACTAGCGGGAGGTGATACGCAGTATTTT. This translates into CASSRDGLAGGDTQYF. This chain uses TRBV7-2 with TRBJ2-3, with TRBD2 identical over 14 bases. Germline trimming cut 5 bases from V and 6 bases from J; bases unmatched to any gene: 7. The CDR3 runs 16 residues. Per germline, CDR1 SGHTA and CDR2 FQGNSA.

The chain uses TRBV7-9 and TRBJ2-3; possible D gene TRBD1, 5 bases. CDR3 size: 17 residues. In germline, CDR1 is SEHNR, CDR2 FQNEAQ (reference sequence). Trimming stripped 5 bases from V and 0 bases from J, with 18 bases between. The CDR3 loop is CASSPPLGVSSTDTQYF. Written as DNA, the CDR3 is TGTGCCAGCAGCCCTCCTTTAGGGGTTTCTAGCACAGATACGCAGTATTTT.

The rearrangement uses TRBV20-1 and TRBJ2-6; D possibly corresponds to TRBD1 (5 bases). V lost 3 bases, J lost 2 bases, and 17 bases lay in between. This CDR3 has 17 amino acids. Germline CDR1 reads DFQATT; CDR2 reads SNEGSKA (reference sequence). The CDR3, as DNA: TGCAGTGCTAGTGCAGAACTACAGGAAACTGGGGCCAACGTCCTGACTTTC. This translates into CSASAELQETGANVLTF.

In its sample, this clone was seen once. This chain connects TRBV7-8 to TRBJ1-5; TRBD1 matches 8 bases. The germline V gene has CDR1 SGHVS and CDR2 FQNEAQ. The CDR3 totals 15 residues. The ends lost 5 bases at V and 2 bases at J; junction bases unmatched: 5. DNA for the CDR3: TGTGCCAGCAGCCAAGGACAGGGAGGCAATCAGCCCCAGCATTTT. Protein sequence: CASSQGQGGNQPQHF. Using reference TRBV7-8 and TRBJ1-5 for the parts outside the CDR3, the full variable domain is GAGVSQSPRYKVAKRGQDVALRCDPISGHVSLFWYQQALGQGPEFLTYFQNEAQLDKSGLPSDRFFAERPEGSVSTLKIQRTQQEDSAVYLCASSQGQGGNQPQHFGDGTRLSIL.